These 26 T cell receptor beta chains were all obtained from the same sample, sequenced in a study of T cell responses to AZD1222 COVID-19 vaccine (dated by TCRdb to about 2021). Library prep was done by the immunoSEQ multiplex PCR assay. TCRdb's version of the immuneACCESS table is confined to in-frame rearrangements and falls short of the full clone set. An unresolved V gene accounts for under half of the shortfall where checked; the remainder is of unknown origin. Across this sample there are fewer than 200,000 clones, with approximately 86% seen only once. Clones ranked in the top ten supply under 14% of the sample. The meaning of the sample's time point label: about 28 days (+/-7) after the second vaccine dose. The specimen was peripheral blood, collected 28 days after the second AZD1222 dose. Receptors originate from an adult who received the AZD1222 COVID-19 vaccine.

This rearrangement joins TRBV15 to TRBJ1-2; D is undetermined. Trimming left V 1 base short and J 4 bases short, with 13 bases between. Per the germline V gene, CDR1 is LNHNV and CDR2 is YYDKDF (reference sequence). The CDR3 is 15 residues long. This CDR3 is CATSRGEGLTYGYTF. The CDR3 DNA follows: TGTGCCACCAGCAGAGGTGAAGGGCTTACCTATGGCTACACCTTC.

V is TRBV10-3 and J is TRBJ2-5; D is undetermined. This CDR3 is 15 amino acids long. Germline V gene sequence: CDR1 ENHRY, CDR2 SYGVKD. The ends were cut back, 4 bases at V and 3 bases at J, with 15 bases in the middle. The CDR3 protein is CAISATPGPEETQYF. The CDR3 DNA reads TGTGCCATCAGTGCGACACCCGGGCCAGAAGAGACCCAGTACTTC.

Remarks on this clone: The sample has other DNA sequences that encode this CDR3 too. V gene TRBV15 combines with J gene TRBJ2-3; D unresolved. CDR3 length: 13 residues. Deletions cut 1 base from V and 1 base from J, with 3 bases between. Per the germline V gene, CDR1 is LNHNV and CDR2 is YYDKDF (reference sequence). The CDR3 DNA follows: TGTGCCACCAGCAGAGGGGGCACAGATACGCAGTATTTT. The encoded protein is CATSRGGTDTQYF. The full variable domain, completed using reference TRBV15 and TRBJ2-3, is DAMVIQNPRYQVTQFGKPVTLSCSQTLNHNVMYWYQQKSSQAPKLLFHYYDKDFNNEADTPDNFQSRRPNTSFCFLDIRSPGLGDTAMYLCATSRGGTDTQYFGPGTRLTVL.

This clone showed up just once. The chain carries TRBV7-8 and TRBJ1-6, with D perhaps matching TRBD1 (5 bases). Trimming cost V 2 bases and J 9 bases, with 14 bases left between them. Germline V CDR1 and CDR2: SGHVS, FQNEAQ. The CDR3 is 15 amino acids. CDR3 loop: CASSLLTGPGSPLHF. Here the CDR3 DNA reads TGTGCCAGCAGCTTACTCACGGGGCCGGGTTCACCCCTCCACTTT.

The chain couples TRBV9 to TRBJ2-3; D is undetermined. Germline CDR1 is SGDLS and CDR2 is YYNGEE. Trimming took off 1 base at V and 2 bases at J, with 11 bases between the two ends. The CDR3 has 15 amino acids. CDR3 protein: CASSVSPSSTDTQYF. The CDR3, as DNA: TGTGCCAGCAGCGTATCACCCTCTTCCACAGATACGCAGTATTTT.

The chain links TRBV29-1 to TRBJ2-3, with D unresolved. The germline gives CDR1 SQVTM, CDR2 ANQGSEA. This CDR3 comprises 10 residues. Trimming pared 4 bases from V and 1 base from J, leaving 0 bases between. In DNA form, the CDR3 reads TGCAGCGTTGGCACAGATACGCAGTATTTT. The encoded protein is CSVGTDTQYF.

This chain connects TRBV7-2 to TRBJ1-5, with 9 bases fitting TRBD1. The trim removed 5 bases at V and 6 bases at J, leaving 5 bases unmatched. The germline gives CDR1 SGHTA, CDR2 FQGNSA. The CDR3 loop spans 14 amino acids. The CDR3 reads CASSPGQGGQPQHF. The CDR3, as DNA: TGTGCCAGCAGCCCGGGACAGGGAGGTCAGCCCCAGCATTTT.

This clone was recorded only once. The chain has TRBV7-6 and TRBJ1-4; D remains ambiguous. Trimming pared 1 base from V and 8 bases from J, leaving 11 bases between. This CDR3 is 14 amino acids long. Germline V gene sequence: CDR1 SGHVS, CDR2 FNYEAQ. DNA for the CDR3: TGTGCCAGCAGCTTAGTAGGGATAGGAGAAAAACTGTTTTTT. Protein: CASSLVGIGEKLFF.

The chain uses TRBV3-1 (or the pseudogene TRBV3-2) and TRBJ1-5; D uncertain. V lost 1 base and J 5 bases, leaving 6 bases between the germline ends. This CDR3 region has 13 residues. Germline CDR1 LGHDT, CDR2 YNNKEL (reference sequence). The CDR3 loop reads CASSQGIYQPQHF. The CDR3 nucleotides are TGTGCCAGCAGCCAAGGGATTTATCAGCCCCAGCATTTT.

This chain connects TRBV6-2 or TRBV6-3 to TRBJ2-1, with a tentative D call TRBD1 (6 bases). The CDR3 totals 18 residues. CDR1 and CDR2 (germline): MNHEY, SVGEGT. Trimming stripped 2 bases from V and 0 bases from J, with 17 bases between. The CDR3 sequence: CASSYSLAGASSYNEQFF. CDR3 DNA: TGTGCCAGCAGTTACAGTCTGGCAGGGGCCAGCTCCTACAATGAGCAGTTCTTC.

This clone was detected once. V is TRBV3-1 (or the pseudogene TRBV3-2) and J is TRBJ1-1; D call uncertain. CDR1 and CDR2 from the germline V gene are LGHDT and YNNKEL (reference sequence). V was trimmed by 4 bases and J by 0 bases, leaving 33 bases between them. The CDR3 is made up of 22 amino acids. CDR3 sequence reads: CASSLKPRSSGNGCPMNTEAFF. CDR3 in DNA: TGTGCCAGCAGCCTTAAACCCAGATCTTCAGGCAACGGGTGCCCCATGAACACTGAAGCTTTCTTT.

The V gene is TRBV2, the J gene TRBJ2-1; 7 bases line up with TRBD2. With V trimmed by 1 base and J by 0 bases, 6 bases remained unmatched. Per germline, CDR1 SNHLY and CDR2 FYNNEI. The CDR3 sequence is 17 residues long. The CDR3 DNA is TGTGCCAGCAGTGAAGAGCCGCGGGGGAGCTCCTACAATGAGCAGTTCTTC. This encodes CASSEEPRGSSYNEQFF.

The CDR3 nucleotides are TGTGCCAGTAGTGACAACACAGGGGGCGTGGGCAAAAACACTGAAGCTTTCTTT. Translating gives CASSDNTGGVGKNTEAFF. The V call is TRBV19, the J call TRBJ1-1; 9 positions match TRBD1. This CDR3 contains 18 residues. The V segment lost 5 bases and the J segment 2 bases; nucleotides outside the gene matches: 15. The germline CDR1 and CDR2 sequences are LNHDA and SQIVND (reference sequence).

This clone was seen only once. CDR3 bases: TGTGCCAGCAGCCCCTTAGCGGGGGGCTTCACAGATACGCAGTATTTT. This encodes CASSPLAGGFTDTQYF. The V gene is TRBV11-2, the J gene TRBJ2-3, with 10 nucleotides matching TRBD2. Trimming at V came to 5 bases and at J to 2 bases, leaving 7 bases not matched to a gene. Germline-derived CDR1 and CDR2 are SGHAT and FQNNGV. The CDR3 loop spans 16 amino acids.

The V call is TRBV11-3, the J call TRBJ2-1, with 7 bases identical to TRBD2. Losses at the gene ends were 1 base for V and 7 bases for J; bases not matched to a gene: 7. The CDR3 consists of 15 residues. CDR1 and CDR2 (germline): SGHNT, YENEEA. CDR3 in amino acids: CASSLGAGDVNEQFF. CDR3 coding DNA: TGTGCCAGCAGCTTAGGGGCGGGGGACGTGAATGAGCAGTTCTTC.

The chain has TRBV5-5 and TRBJ2-7, with D unresolved. Deletions cut 6 bases from V and 2 bases from J, with 15 bases between. Per the germline V gene, CDR1 is SGHKS and CDR2 is YYEKEE (reference sequence). This CDR3 has 14 residues. This CDR3 reads CASTFAVGTYEQYF. The CDR3 bases are TGTGCCAGCACCTTCGCCGTGGGTACCTACGAGCAGTACTTC.

The J gene is TRBJ2-3, the V gene TRBV3-1 (or the pseudogene TRBV3-2), with a tentative D call TRBD1 (6 bases). In germline, CDR1 is LGHDT, CDR2 YNNKEL (reference sequence). The CDR3 has 17 amino acids. The V end lost 0 bases, the J end lost 2 bases, and 15 bases lay between the germline ends. CDR3 sequence: CASSQEPLGAITDTQYF. The DNA of the CDR3 is TGTGCCAGCAGCCAAGAACCCTTGGGGGCGATCACAGATACGCAGTATTTT.

The gene calls are TRBV10-3 and TRBJ2-3, with unresolved D. Per the germline V gene, CDR1 is ENHRY and CDR2 is SYGVKD. The CDR3 totals 14 residues. The V gene lost 3 bases and the J gene lost 0 bases, with 7 bases spanning the gap. This CDR3 reads CAISDSFSTDTQYF. The CDR3 nucleotides read TGTGCCATCAGTGACTCCTTTAGCACAGATACGCAGTATTTT.

The rearrangement joins TRBV28 to TRBJ1-1; perhaps TRBD1 as D (6 bases). This CDR3 has 12 amino acids. Per germline, CDR1 MDHEN and CDR2 SYDVKM. The ends were cut back, 6 bases at V and 7 bases at J, with 12 bases in the middle. CDR3 amino acids: CASSPQGGEAFF. The CDR3 region has the DNA TGTGCCAGCAGCCCACAGGGAGGTGAAGCTTTCTTT.

V gene TRBV28 combines with J gene TRBJ2-2, with D maybe TRBD2 (5 bases). The V end lost 1 base, the J end lost 5 bases, and 11 bases lay between the germline ends. This CDR3 is built from 15 residues. Per the germline V gene, CDR1 is MDHEN and CDR2 is SYDVKM. As DNA, the CDR3 is TGTGCCAGCAGTTTATTCGGGGTTTGGACCGGGGAGCTGTTTTTT. Protein: CASSLFGVWTGELFF.

J is TRBJ1-2 and V is TRBV19, with 7 nucleotides matching TRBD1. V lost 0 bases, J lost 3 bases, and 7 bases stayed unmatched. Germline loops: CDR1 LNHDA, CDR2 SQIVND (reference sequence). The CDR3 contains 16 residues. The CDR3 DNA reads TGTGCCAGTAGTATAGATGGGACAGCAATCCACTATGGCTACACCTTC. Amino acids: CASSIDGTAIHYGYTF.

This chain uses TRBV6-5 with TRBJ1-2, with a weak D call TRBD1 (5 bases). V was cut by 10 bases and J by 6 bases, with 15 bases left in between. The CDR3 is made up of 12 amino acids. Germline V gene sequence: CDR1 MNHEY, CDR2 SVGAGI. The DNA for the CDR3 is TGTGCCATTCCGGGGGTCACGAATGGCTACACCTTC. This encodes CAIPGVTNGYTF.

This clone was counted only a few times. The V call is TRBV5-4, the J call TRBJ1-2; D unresolved. The germline V and J ends were trimmed by 5 bases and 4 bases, with 18 bases remaining between them. The germline V gene encodes CDR1 SGHNT and CDR2 YYREEE (reference sequence). The CDR3 has 15 amino acids. The CDR3 nucleotides are TGTGCCAGCAGTGCCGGTATCCGAGTCTTCTATGGCTACACCTTC. This codes for CASSAGIRVFYGYTF.

V and J are TRBV5-1 and TRBJ2-2; 8 bases align to TRBD1. This CDR3 contains 15 residues. With V trimmed by 0 bases and J by 7 bases, 5 bases remained unmatched. The germline V gene has CDR1 SGHRS and CDR2 YFSETQ. CDR3 region: CASSLGTGLNGELFF. CDR3 DNA sequence: TGCGCCAGCAGCTTGGGGACAGGGTTGAACGGGGAGCTGTTTTTT.

This clone showed up just a few times. This chain links TRBV30 with TRBJ1-1, with D tentatively TRBD1 (5 bases). Germline values: CDR1 GTSNPN, CDR2 SVGIG (reference sequence). Trimming left V 3 bases short and J 14 bases short, with 19 bases between. The CDR3 is 12 amino acids. The chain's CDR3 is CAWSLPRGTIFF. The DNA of the CDR3 is TGTGCCTGGAGCCTACCGAGGGGAACAATCTTCTTT.

For the CDR3, the DNA is TGTGCCAGCAGCCCCGGACTAGCGGTGAACACCGGGGAGCTGTTTTTT. As protein: CASSPGLAVNTGELFF. The genes are TRBV7-6 and TRBJ2-2; 10 bases fit TRBD2. V trimming: 5 bases; J trimming: 1 base; junction bases outside the gene matches: 4. The CDR3 contains 16 residues. Germline V gene sequence: CDR1 SGHVS, CDR2 FNYEAQ.